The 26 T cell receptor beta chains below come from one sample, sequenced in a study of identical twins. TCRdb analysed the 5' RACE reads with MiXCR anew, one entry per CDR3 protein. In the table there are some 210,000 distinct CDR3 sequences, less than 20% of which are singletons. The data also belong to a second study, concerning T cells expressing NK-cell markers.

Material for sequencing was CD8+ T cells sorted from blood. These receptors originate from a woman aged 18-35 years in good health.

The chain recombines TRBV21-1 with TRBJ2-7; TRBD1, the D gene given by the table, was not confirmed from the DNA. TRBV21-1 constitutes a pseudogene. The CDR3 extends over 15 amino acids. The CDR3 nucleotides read TGTGCCAGCAGCAAGAATCGAGGGGTTGACTACGAGCAGTACTTC. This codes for CASSKNRGVDYEQYF.

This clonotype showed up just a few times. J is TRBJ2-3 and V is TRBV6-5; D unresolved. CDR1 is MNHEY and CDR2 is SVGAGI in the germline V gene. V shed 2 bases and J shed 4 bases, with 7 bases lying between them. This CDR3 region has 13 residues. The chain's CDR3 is CASSYSGPDTQYF. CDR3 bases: TGTGCCAGCAGTTACAGTGGGCCAGATACGCAGTATTTT.

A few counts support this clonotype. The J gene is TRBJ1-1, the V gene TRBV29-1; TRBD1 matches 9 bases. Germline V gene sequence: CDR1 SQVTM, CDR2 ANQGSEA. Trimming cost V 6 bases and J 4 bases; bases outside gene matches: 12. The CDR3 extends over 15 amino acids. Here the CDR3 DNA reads TGCAGCGTCGCAACGGGACAGGGTCTGCTCACTGAAGCTTTCTTT. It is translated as CSVATGQGLLTEAFF.

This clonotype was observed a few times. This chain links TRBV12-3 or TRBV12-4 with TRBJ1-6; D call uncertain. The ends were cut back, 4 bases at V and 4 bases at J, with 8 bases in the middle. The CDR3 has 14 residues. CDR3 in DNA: TGTGCCAGCAGTTCGGGATATTATAATTCACCCCTCCACTTT. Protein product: CASSSGYYNSPLHF.

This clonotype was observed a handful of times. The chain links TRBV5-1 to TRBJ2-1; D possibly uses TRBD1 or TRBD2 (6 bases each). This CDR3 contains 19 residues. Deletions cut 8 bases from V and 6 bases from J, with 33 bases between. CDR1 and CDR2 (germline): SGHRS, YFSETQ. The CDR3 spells CASTGGGTSLLSFRNEQFF. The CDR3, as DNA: TGCGCCAGTACAGGAGGGGGGACATCCCTCCTGTCATTTCGCAATGAGCAGTTCTTC.

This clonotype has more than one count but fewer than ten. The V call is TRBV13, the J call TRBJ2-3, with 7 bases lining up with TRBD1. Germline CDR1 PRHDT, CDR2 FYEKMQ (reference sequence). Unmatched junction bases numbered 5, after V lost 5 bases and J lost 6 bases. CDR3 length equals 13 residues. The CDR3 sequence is CASSLRGPDTQYF. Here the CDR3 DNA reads TGTGCCAGCAGCCTAAGGGGGCCCGATACGCAGTATTTT.

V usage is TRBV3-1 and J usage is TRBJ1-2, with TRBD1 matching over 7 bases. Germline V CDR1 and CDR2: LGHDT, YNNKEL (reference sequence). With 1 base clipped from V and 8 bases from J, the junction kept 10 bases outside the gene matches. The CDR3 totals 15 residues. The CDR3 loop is CASSQGITDRDGYTF. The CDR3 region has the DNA TGTGCCAGCAGCCAAGGGATAACCGACAGGGACGGCTACACCTTC.

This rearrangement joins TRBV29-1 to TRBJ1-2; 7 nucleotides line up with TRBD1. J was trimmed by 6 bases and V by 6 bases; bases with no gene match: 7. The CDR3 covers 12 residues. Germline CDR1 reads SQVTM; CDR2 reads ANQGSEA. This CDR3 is CSVPGGVDGYTF. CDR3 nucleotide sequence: TGCAGCGTACCAGGGGGGGTTGATGGCTACACCTTC. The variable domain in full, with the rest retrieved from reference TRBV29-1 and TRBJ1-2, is SAVISQKPSRDICQRGTSLTIQCQVDSQVTMMFWYRQQPGQSLTLIATANQGSEATYESGFVIDKFPISRPNLTFSTLTVSNMSPEDSSIYLCSVPGGVDGYTFGSGTRLTVV.

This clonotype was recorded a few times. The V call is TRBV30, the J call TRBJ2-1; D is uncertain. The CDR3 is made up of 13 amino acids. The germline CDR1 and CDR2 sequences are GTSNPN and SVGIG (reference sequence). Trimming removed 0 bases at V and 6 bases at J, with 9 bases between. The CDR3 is CAWSVWLPNEQFF. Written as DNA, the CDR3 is TGTGCCTGGAGTGTTTGGCTTCCCAATGAGCAGTTCTTC. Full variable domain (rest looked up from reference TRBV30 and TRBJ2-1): SQTIHQWPATLVQPVGSPLSLECTVEGTSNPNLYWYRQAAGRGLQLLFYSVGIGQISSEVPQNLSASRPQDRQFILSSKKLLLSDSGFYLCAWSVWLPNEQFFGPGTRLTVL.

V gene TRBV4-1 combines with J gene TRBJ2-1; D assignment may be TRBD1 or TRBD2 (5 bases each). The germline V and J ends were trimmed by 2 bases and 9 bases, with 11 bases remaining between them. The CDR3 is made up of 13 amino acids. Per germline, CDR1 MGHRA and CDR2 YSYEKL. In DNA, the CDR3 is TGCGCCAGCAGCCAAACTAGTGGGGGTGAGCAGTTCTTC. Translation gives CASSQTSGGEQFF.

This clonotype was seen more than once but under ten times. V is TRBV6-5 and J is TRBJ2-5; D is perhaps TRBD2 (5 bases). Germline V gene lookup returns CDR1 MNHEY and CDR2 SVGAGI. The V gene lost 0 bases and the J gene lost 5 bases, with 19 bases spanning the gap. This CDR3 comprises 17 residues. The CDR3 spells CASSYSNLVGSGETQYF. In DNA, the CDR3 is TGTGCCAGCAGTTACTCGAACCTGGTAGGGAGTGGGGAGACCCAGTACTTC.

The DNA of the CDR3 is TGTGCCAGCAGTTACTTGGGGGGCCCAACAGATACGCAGTATTTT. This codes for CASSYLGGPTDTQYF. The chain links TRBV6-5 to TRBJ2-3, with D perhaps TRBD1 or TRBD2 (6 bases each). In germline, CDR1 is MNHEY, CDR2 SVGAGI. The CDR3 sequence is 15 residues long. The germline V and J ends were trimmed by 1 base and 3 bases, with 11 bases remaining between them.

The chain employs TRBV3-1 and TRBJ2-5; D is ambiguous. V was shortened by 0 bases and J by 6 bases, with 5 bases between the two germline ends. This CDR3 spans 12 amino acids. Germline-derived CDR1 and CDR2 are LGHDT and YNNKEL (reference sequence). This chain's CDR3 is CASSQEIKTQYF. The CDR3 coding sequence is TGTGCCAGCAGCCAAGAGATAAAGACCCAGTACTTC.

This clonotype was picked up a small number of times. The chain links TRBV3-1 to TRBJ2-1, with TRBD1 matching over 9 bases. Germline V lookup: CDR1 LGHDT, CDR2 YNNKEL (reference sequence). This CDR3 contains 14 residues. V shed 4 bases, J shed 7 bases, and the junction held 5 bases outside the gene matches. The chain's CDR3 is CASSRTGDGNEQFF. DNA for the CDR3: TGTGCCAGCAGCCGGACAGGGGATGGGAATGAGCAGTTCTTC.

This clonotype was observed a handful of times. CDR3 bases: TGTGCCAGCAGCCCCGGGACTGCTGAAGCTTTCTTT. Translated, it gives CASSPGTAEAFF. This chain connects TRBV6-5 to TRBJ1-1; the D gene is possibly TRBD1 (5 bases). Trimming cost V 6 bases and J 6 bases, with 11 bases left between them. Germline CDR1 and CDR2: MNHEY and SVGAGI. CDR3 length: 12 residues.

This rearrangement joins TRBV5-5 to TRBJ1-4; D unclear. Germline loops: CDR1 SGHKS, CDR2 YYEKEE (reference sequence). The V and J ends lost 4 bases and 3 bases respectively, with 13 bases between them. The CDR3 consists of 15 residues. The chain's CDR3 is CASSMTVGSNEKLFF. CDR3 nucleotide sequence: TGTGCCAGCAGCATGACTGTCGGGTCTAATGAAAAACTGTTTTTT.

This CDR3 is CASSPRIGTGFYEQYF. CDR3 sequence (DNA): TGTGCCAGCAGCCCACGGATCGGGACAGGTTTCTACGAGCAGTACTTC. The V gene is TRBV7-9, the J gene TRBJ2-7, with 8 bases that match TRBD1. Trimming removed 5 bases from V and 3 bases from J; junction bases left unmatched: 12. The CDR3 is made up of 16 amino acids. In germline, CDR1 is SEHNR, CDR2 FQNEAQ (reference sequence).

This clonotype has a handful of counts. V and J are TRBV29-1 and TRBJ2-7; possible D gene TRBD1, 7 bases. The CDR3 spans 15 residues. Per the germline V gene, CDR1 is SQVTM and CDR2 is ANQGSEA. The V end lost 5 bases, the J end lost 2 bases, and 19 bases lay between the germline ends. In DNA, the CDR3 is TGCAGCGTTATAACAGGGGACTCGACGCCCTACGAGCAGTACTTC. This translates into CSVITGDSTPYEQYF.

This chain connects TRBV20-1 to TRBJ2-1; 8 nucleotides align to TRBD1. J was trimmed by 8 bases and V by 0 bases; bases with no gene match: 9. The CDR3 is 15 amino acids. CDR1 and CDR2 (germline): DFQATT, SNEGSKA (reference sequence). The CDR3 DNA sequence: TGCAGTGCTAGAGATGGGTCCAGGGGGCACGATGAGCAGTTCTTC. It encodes CSARDGSRGHDEQFF.

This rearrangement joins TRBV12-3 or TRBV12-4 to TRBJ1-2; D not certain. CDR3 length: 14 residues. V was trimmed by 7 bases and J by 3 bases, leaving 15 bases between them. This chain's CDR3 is CASNAGEGDYGYTF. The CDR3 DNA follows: TGTGCCAGCAACGCCGGGGAGGGTGACTATGGCTACACCTTC.

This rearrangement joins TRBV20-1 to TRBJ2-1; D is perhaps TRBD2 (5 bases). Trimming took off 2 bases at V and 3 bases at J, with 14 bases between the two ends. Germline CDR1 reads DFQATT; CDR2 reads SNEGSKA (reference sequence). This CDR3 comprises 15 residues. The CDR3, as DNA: TGCAGTGCTAGATCACGGACTGGGAACTACAATGAGCAGTTCTTC. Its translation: CSARSRTGNYNEQFF.

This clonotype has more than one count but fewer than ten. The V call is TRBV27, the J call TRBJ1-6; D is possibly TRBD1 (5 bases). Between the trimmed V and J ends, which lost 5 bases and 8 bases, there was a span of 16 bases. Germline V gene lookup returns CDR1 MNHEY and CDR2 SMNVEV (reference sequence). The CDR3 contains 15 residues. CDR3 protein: CASSDRVTGHSPLHF. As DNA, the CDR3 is TGTGCCAGCAGTGACCGGGTTACAGGACATTCACCCCTCCACTTT.

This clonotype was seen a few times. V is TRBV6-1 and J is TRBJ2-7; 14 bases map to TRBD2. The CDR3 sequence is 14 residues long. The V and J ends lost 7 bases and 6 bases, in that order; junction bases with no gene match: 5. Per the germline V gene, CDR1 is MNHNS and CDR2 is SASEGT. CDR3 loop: CASTSGLAGGEQYF. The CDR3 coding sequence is TGTGCCAGCACCAGCGGACTAGCGGGAGGCGAGCAGTACTTC.

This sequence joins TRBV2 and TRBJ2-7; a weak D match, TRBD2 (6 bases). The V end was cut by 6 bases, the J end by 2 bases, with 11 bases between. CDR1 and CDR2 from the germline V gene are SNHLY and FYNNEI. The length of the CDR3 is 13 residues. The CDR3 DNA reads TGTGCCAGCAGCATGACGGGGGCCTACGAGCAGTACTTC. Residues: CASSMTGAYEQYF.

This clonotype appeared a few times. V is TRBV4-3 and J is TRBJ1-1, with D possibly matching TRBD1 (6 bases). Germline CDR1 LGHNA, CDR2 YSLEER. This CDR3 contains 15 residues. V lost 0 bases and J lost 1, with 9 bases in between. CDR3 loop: CASSQDSDRNTEAFF. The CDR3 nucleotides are TGCGCCAGCAGCCAAGATTCGGACAGGAACACTGAAGCTTTCTTT.

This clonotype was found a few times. The CDR3: CASSQDSLAGGYEQYF. As DNA, the CDR3 is TGTGCCAGCAGCCAAGATTCCCTAGCGGGGGGCTACGAGCAGTACTTC. This chain uses TRBV3-1 with TRBJ2-7; 11 bases are shared with TRBD2. The CDR3 is made up of 16 amino acids. V was clipped by 0 bases and J by 3 bases; unmatched bases: 4. Per the germline V gene, CDR1 is LGHDT and CDR2 is YNNKEL (reference sequence).